This is a list of T cell receptor beta chains from one sample in a study of T cell responses to AZD1222 COVID-19 vaccine. Clones were sequenced by immunoSEQ multiplex PCR, and TCRdb holds only the in-frame ones, with some missing. The sample records about 150,000 clones, about 92% being singletons. The sample consisted of peripheral blood, taken 28 days after the second AZD1222 dose. The receptor set was obtained from an adult who received the AZD1222 COVID-19 vaccine. Each CDR3 is given with its conserved first and last residue. The order of the fields is J gene, D gene, clone size, V gene, CDR3 DNA, CDR3 protein. The D gene is left open where the match is weak. Size is stated for part of the rows, as once, few or many counts, or as a class when the clone is expanded.

>TRBJ2-7|TRBD2|.|TRBV7-2
TGTGCCAGCTCCCCCAGGGCGCACGGACTAGCGGGACGGGAGCAGTACTTC
CASSPRAHGLAGREQYF
>TRBJ2-3|TRBD1|.|TRBV5-1
TGCGCCAGCAGCTGGGGACAGGAAGGGACAGATACGCAGTATTTT
CASSWGQEGTDTQYF
>TRBJ2-2|TRBD2|.|TRBV7-6
TGTGCCAGCAGCCCCGGAGTAGCGGGAGGGATCGGGGAGCTGTTTTTT
CASSPGVAGGIGELFF
>TRBJ2-5|.|.|TRBV10-3
TGTGCCATCAGTCCCGAGGGGCTCCAAGAGACCCAGTACTTC
CAISPEGLQETQYF
>TRBJ1-6|.|.|TRBV7-9
TGTGCCAGCAGCTTATCCAAGGGCTCACCCCTCCACTTT
CASSLSKGSPLHF
>TRBJ1-4|.|.|TRBV5-8
TGTGCCAGCAGCCTCCGTAGGGGGTATGCTAATGAAAAACTGTTTTTT
CASSLRRGYANEKLFF
>TRBJ1-1|.|.|TRBV28
TGTGCCAGCAGGAACAAACAGGTACTCGACACTGAAGCTTTCTTT
CASRNKQVLDTEAFF
>TRBJ1-1|.|.|TRBV29-1
TGCAGCGTTAAGAGGGGAGGAAGCACTGAAGCTTTCTTT
CSVKRGGSTEAFF
>TRBJ1-5|.|.|TRBV28
TGTGCCAGCAGGCCCCAGGGCTATTCCAATCAGCCCCAGCATTTT
CASRPQGYSNQPQHF
>TRBJ1-2|.|.|TRBV7-9
TGTGCCAGCGGTACGACAGGACCCACTAACTATGGCTACACCTTC
CASGTTGPTNYGYTF
>TRBJ2-1|.|.|TRBV9
TGTGCCAGCAGCGTAGATGGGGATGAGCAGTTCTTC
CASSVDGDEQFF
>TRBJ2-7|.|.|TRBV4-1
TGCGCCAGCAGCCAAGTGGCTACCCGGGCCCGCTATTACGAGCAGTACTTC
CASSQVATRARYYEQYF
>TRBJ1-1|TRBD1|.|TRBV4-1
TGCGCCAGCAGCCAACCAACAGGGGCGAACACTGAAGCTTTCTTT
CASSQPTGANTEAFF
>TRBJ2-1|.|.|TRBV28
TGTGCCAGCAGTTCCTATTTTGGCAATGAGCAGTTCTTC
CASSSYFGNEQFF
>TRBJ1-3|.|.|TRBV9
TGTGCCAGCAGCGTGGGGACGGCTTTTATTGGAAACACCATATATTTT
CASSVGTAFIGNTIYF
>TRBJ2-7|TRBD1|.|TRBV28
TGTGCCAGCAGTTTGGAGAGGGGGCTGTACGAGCAGTACTTC
CASSLERGLYEQYF
>TRBJ2-2|.|.|TRBV5-1
TGCGCCAGCAGCTTGATAGGGTTGGACACCGGGGAGCTGTTTTTT
CASSLIGLDTGELFF
>TRBJ1-1|.|.|TRBV7-8
TGTGCCAGCAGCTTAGGTTGGAAGGCTGAAGCTTTCTTT
CASSLGWKAEAFF
>TRBJ1-1|.|.|TRBV6-5
TGTGCCAGCAGTTACCGAAGACCTAGTGAAGCTTTCTTT
CASSYRRPSEAFF
>TRBJ2-1|TRBD2|once|TRBV28
TGTGCCAGCAGTTTAAGAGCGGGAGGGCTCGGGTACAATGAGCAGTTCTTC
CASSLRAGGLGYNEQFF
>TRBJ1-6|.|once|TRBV6-2/TRBV6-3
TGTGCCAGCAGCTCCGGGACGGCATATAATTCACCCCTCCACTTT
CASSSGTAYNSPLHF
>TRBJ2-3|TRBD2|.|TRBV12-5
TGTGCTAGTGGCCAAGGACTAGCGGGAGCCGATACGCAGTATTTT
CASGQGLAGADTQYF
>TRBJ1-2|.|.|TRBV7-2
TGTGCCAGCACCGATCGACAGGTCGGGGCATTAGGCTACACCTTC
CASTDRQVGALGYTF
>TRBJ2-7|.|.|TRBV5-1
TGCGCCAGCAGCTTGGCGGCTAGCGTACACTACGAGCAGTACTTC
CASSLAASVHYEQYF
>TRBJ2-7|TRBD2|.|TRBV9
TGTGCCAGCAGCGTAGAACCGGGAGGGCCTCTGTACGAGCAGTACTTC
CASSVEPGGPLYEQYF
>TRBJ1-6|TRBD1|many|TRBV6-5
TGTGCCAGCAGCGCCCGACAGGGGGGATTTTCACCCCTCCACTTT
CASSARQGGFSPLHF
>TRBJ1-5|TRBD1|once|TRBV28
TGTGCCAGCAGTACCACAGGGGAGCCCCAGCATTTT
CASSTTGEPQHF
>TRBJ1-1|.|.|TRBV7-6
TGTGCCAGCAGCCGTGGGACACCGAACACTGAAGCTTTCTTT
CASSRGTPNTEAFF
>TRBJ2-3|TRBD2|.|TRBV6-1
TGTGCCAGCAGTCCCGGACTAGTGACAGATACGCAGTATTTT
CASSPGLVTDTQYF
>TRBJ2-5|.|.|TRBV18
TGTGCCAGCTCACCGGGACAAAGAGAGACCCAGTACTTC
CASSPGQRETQYF
>TRBJ1-2|.|.|TRBV5-6
TGTGCCAGCAGCTTGGGGCCGGCTAGCTACACCTTC
CASSLGPASYTF
>TRBJ1-1|.|.|TRBV29-1
TGCAGCGTTGTTGTCCGGGTTCTTCCGAACACTGAAGCTTTCTTT
CSVVVRVLPNTEAFF
>TRBJ2-7|TRBD2|.|TRBV19
TGTGCCAGTAGCCCCTCTGGACTAGCCCACGAGCAGTACTTC
CASSPSGLAHEQYF
>TRBJ1-2|.|once|TRBV12-3/TRBV12-4
TGTGCCAGCAGTTTAGAGGGTTACTATGGCTACACCTTC
CASSLEGYYGYTF
>TRBJ1-3|.|.|TRBV7-6
TGTGCCAGCAGCGGGGGGACCGCCTCTGGAAACACCATATATTTT
CASSGGTASGNTIYF
>TRBJ1-1|.|.|TRBV7-2
TGTGCCAGCAGCTTTTACGGGGCGAACACTGAAGCTTTCTTT
CASSFYGANTEAFF
>TRBJ1-2|TRBD1|.|TRBV11-2
TGTGCCAGCAGCCCCGGGACAGGGGCCTCTAACTATGGCTACACCTTC
CASSPGTGASNYGYTF
>TRBJ2-7|TRBD1|.|TRBV23-1
TGCGCCAGCAGTGCAGACAGGGGGACCCCTGACGAGCAGTACTTC
CASSADRGTPDEQYF
>TRBJ2-6|.|.|TRBV19
TGTGCCACTACATATGGGGGGAGCTCTGGGGCCAACGTCCTGACTTTC
CATTYGGSSGANVLTF
>TRBJ2-2|.|.|TRBV12-3/TRBV12-4
TGTGCCAGCAGTTGGGGCGGGGAGCTGTTTTTT
CASSWGGELFF
>TRBJ2-7|.|.|TRBV5-1
TGCGCCAGCAGCCCCAGGGGTCCCTCCTACGAGCAGTACTTC
CASSPRGPSYEQYF
>TRBJ1-6|TRBD1|.|TRBV30
TGTGCCTGGAGCTTTGGGACAGAGGGTTCACCCCTCCACTTT
CAWSFGTEGSPLHF
>TRBJ1-1|.|.|TRBV7-2
TGTGCCAGCAGCGTGCAGCAAGCAGTGGCGAACACTGAAGCTTTCTTT
CASSVQQAVANTEAFF
>TRBJ2-1|TRBD2|.|TRBV28
TGTGCCAGCAGTCCGGGGGAGGGCGCCTACAATGAGCAGTTCTTC
CASSPGEGAYNEQFF
>TRBJ2-5|.|.|TRBV27
TGTGCCAGCAGTCTCTTAGGAGGGGGAAAAGAGACCCAGTACTTC
CASSLLGGGKETQYF
>TRBJ1-2|.|.|TRBV28
TGTGCCAGTAGGAGGGCCGCCAGGAACTATGGCTACACCTTC
CASRRAARNYGYTF
>TRBJ1-1|.|.|TRBV4-3
TGCGCCAGCAGCCAAGTCGGATTGCACACTGAAGCTTTCTTT
CASSQVGLHTEAFF
>TRBJ1-5|.|.|TRBV7-2
TGTGCCAGCAGCCCGGGACCGAGTAGCAATCAGCCCCAGCATTTT
CASSPGPSSNQPQHF
>TRBJ2-5|.|.|TRBV4-3
TGCGCCAGCAGCCAACGAGATTTTGGGGAGACCCAGTACTTC
CASSQRDFGETQYF
>TRBJ2-1|.|.|TRBV6-5
TGTGCCAGCAGTTCCATCCCTAGCGCGGTCTACAATGAGCAGTTCTTC
CASSSIPSAVYNEQFF
>TRBJ2-7|.|.|TRBV27
TGTGCCAGCAGTAGCTTCCGGGACGGAGCCTACGAGCAGTACTTC
CASSSFRDGAYEQYF
>TRBJ1-6|.|.|TRBV27
TGTGCCAGCAGTTACCGTACAGGGTTACGCTCACCCCTCCACTTT
CASSYRTGLRSPLHF
>TRBJ2-7|.|once|TRBV28
TGTGCCAGCAGTTTAGAGGGGCGGCCGTACTTC
CASSLEGRPYF
>TRBJ1-5|.|once|TRBV24-1
TGTGCCACCAGTGACCTCAAAGGGCCATCAAATCAGCCCCAGCATTTT
CATSDLKGPSNQPQHF
>TRBJ1-2|.|once|TRBV4-1
TGCGCCAGCACCCCGGGCCCAGGGATTAACTATGGCTACACCTTC
CASTPGPGINYGYTF
>TRBJ1-6|TRBD1|.|TRBV4-2
TGTGCCAGCAGCCAAGATCCCATAGGGACAGTTTATAATTCACCCCTCCACTTT
CASSQDPIGTVYNSPLHF
>TRBJ2-2|TRBD2|.|TRBV10-3
TGTGCCATCAGCCGGGGGATAGCGGGAGGGGAAGCCGGGGAGCTGTTTTTT
CAISRGIAGGEAGELFF